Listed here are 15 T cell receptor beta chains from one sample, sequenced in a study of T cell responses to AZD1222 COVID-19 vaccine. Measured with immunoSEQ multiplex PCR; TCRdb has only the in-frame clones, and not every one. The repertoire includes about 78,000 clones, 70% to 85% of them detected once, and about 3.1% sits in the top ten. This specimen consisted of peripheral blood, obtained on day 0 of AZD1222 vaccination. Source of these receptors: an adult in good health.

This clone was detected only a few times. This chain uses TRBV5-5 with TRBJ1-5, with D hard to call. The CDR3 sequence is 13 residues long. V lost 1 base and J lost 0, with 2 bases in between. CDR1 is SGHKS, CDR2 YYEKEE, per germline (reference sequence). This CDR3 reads CASSLSSNQPQHF. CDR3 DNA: TGTGCCAGCAGCTTGTCTAGCAATCAGCCCCAGCATTTT.

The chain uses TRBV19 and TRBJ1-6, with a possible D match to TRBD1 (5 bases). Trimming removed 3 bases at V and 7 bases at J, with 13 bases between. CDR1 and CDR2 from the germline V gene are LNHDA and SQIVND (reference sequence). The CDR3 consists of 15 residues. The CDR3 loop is CASSIWDASNSPLHF. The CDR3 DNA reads TGTGCCAGTAGTATCTGGGACGCCAGCAATTCACCCCTCCACTTT.

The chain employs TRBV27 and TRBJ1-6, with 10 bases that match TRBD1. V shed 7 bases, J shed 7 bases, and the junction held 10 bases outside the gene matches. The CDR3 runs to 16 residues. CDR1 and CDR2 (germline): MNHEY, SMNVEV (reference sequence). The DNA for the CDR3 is TGTGCCAGCACCAGACAGGGGGCAGTGAAAAATTCACCCCTCCACTTT. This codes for CASTRQGAVKNSPLHF.

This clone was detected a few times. The CDR3 region is CASSLQVIAGSNQPQHF. Here the CDR3 DNA reads TGTGCCAGCAGCTTACAGGTAATTGCCGGTAGCAATCAGCCCCAGCATTTT. The chain links TRBV7-2 to TRBJ1-5; D not resolved. Trimming left V 2 bases short and J 0 bases short, with 14 bases between. Germline CDR1 reads SGHTA; CDR2 reads FQGNSA. The CDR3 has 17 residues.

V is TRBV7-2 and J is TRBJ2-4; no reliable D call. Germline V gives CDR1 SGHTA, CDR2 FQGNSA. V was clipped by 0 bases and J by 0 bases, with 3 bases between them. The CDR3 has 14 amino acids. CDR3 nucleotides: TGTGCCAGCAGCTTAGCGATAGCCAAAAACATTCAGTACTTC. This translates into CASSLAIAKNIQYF.

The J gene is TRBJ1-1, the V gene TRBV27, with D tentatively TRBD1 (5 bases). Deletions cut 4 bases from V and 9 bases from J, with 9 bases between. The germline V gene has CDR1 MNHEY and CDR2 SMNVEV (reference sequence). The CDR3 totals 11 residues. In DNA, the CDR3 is TGTGCCAGCAGTTCTTACAGGAAAGCTTTCTTT. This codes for CASSSYRKAFF.

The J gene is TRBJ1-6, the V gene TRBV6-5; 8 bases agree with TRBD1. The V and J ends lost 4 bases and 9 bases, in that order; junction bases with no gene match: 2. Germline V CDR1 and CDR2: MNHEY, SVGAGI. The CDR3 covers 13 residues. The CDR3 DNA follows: TGTGCCAGCAGTTCGGACAGGGTTTCACCCCTCCACTTT. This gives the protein CASSSDRVSPLHF.

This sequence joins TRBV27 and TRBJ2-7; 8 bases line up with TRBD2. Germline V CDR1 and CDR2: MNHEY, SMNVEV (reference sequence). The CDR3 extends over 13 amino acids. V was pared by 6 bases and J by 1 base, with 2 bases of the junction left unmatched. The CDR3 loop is CASSGGGSYEQYF. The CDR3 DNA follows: TGTGCCAGCAGCGGCGGGGGGTCCTACGAGCAGTACTTC.

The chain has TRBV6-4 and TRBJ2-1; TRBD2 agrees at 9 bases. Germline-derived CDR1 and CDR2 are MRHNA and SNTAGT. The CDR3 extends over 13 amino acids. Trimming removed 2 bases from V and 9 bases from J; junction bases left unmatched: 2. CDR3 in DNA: TGTGCCAGCAGTGACCTTAGCGGGGGTGAGCAGTTCTTC. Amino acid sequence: CASSDLSGGEQFF.

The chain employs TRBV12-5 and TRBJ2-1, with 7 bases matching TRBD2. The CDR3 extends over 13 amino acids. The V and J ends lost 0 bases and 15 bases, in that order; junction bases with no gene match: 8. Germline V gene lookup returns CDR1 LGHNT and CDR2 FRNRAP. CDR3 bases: TGTGCTAGTGGTTTGGTACTATCAAGCGGGGTGTTCTTC. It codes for CASGLVLSSGVFF. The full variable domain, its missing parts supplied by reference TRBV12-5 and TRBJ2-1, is DARVTQTPRHKVTEMGQEVTMRCQPILGHNTVFWYRQTMMQGLELLAYFRNRAPLDDSGMPKDRFSAEMPDATLATLKIQPSEPRDSAVYFCASGLVLSSGVFFGPGTRLTVL.

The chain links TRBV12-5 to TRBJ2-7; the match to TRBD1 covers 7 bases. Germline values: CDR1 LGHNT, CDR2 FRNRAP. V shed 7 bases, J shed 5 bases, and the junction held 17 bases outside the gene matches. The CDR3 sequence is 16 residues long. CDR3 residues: CASANTRTGLEHEQYF. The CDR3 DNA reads TGTGCTAGTGCCAACACCCGGACAGGACTTGAGCACGAGCAGTACTTC.

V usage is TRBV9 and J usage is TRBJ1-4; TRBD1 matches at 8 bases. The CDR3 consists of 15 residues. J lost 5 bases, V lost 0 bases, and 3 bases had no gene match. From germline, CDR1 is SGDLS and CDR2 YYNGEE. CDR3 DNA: TGTGCCAGCAGCGTAGGGGGACAGGAGAATGAAAAACTGTTTTTT. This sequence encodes CASSVGGQENEKLFF. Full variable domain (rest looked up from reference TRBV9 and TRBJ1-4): DSGVTQTPKHLITATGQRVTLRCSPRSGDLSVYWYQQSLDQGLQFLIQYYNGEERAKGNILERFSAQQFPDLHSELNLSSLELGDSALYFCASSVGGQENEKLFFGSGTQLSVL.

The CDR3 reads CASSKPGQLNEKLFF. The CDR3 nucleotides read TGTGCCAGCTCAAAACCGGGACAGCTTAATGAAAAACTGTTTTTT. V usage is TRBV18 and J usage is TRBJ1-4; TRBD1 agrees at 7 bases. Per germline, CDR1 KGHSH and CDR2 LQKENI. This CDR3 contains 15 residues. With 5 bases clipped from V and 4 bases from J, the junction kept 7 bases outside the gene matches. The full variable domain, in which reference TRBV18 and TRBJ1-4 provide the parts outside the CDR3, is NAGVMQNPRHLVRRRGQEARLRCSPMKGHSHVYWYRQLPEEGLKFMVYLQKENIIDESGMPKERFSAEFPKEGPSILRIQQVVRGDSAAYFCASSKPGQLNEKLFFGSGTQLSVL.

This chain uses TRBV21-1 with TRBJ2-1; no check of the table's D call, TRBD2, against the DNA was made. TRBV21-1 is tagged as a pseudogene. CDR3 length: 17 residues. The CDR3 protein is CASSKGLAGESYNEQFF. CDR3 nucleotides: TGTGCCAGCAGCAAGGGACTAGCGGGAGAGTCCTACAATGAGCAGTTCTTC.

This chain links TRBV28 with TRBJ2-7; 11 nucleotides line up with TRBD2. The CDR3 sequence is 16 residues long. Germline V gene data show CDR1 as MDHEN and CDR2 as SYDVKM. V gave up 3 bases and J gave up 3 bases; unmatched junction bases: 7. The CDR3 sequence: CASSFMGTSGFYEQYF. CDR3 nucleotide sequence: TGTGCCAGCAGTTTTATGGGGACTAGCGGATTCTACGAGCAGTACTTC. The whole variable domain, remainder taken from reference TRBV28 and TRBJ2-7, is DVKVTQSSRYLVKRTGEKVFLECVQDMDHENMFWYRQDPGLGLRLIYFSYDVKMKEKGDIPEGYSVSREKKERFSLILESASTNQTSMYLCASSFMGTSGFYEQYFGPGTRLTVT.